This T cell receptor beta chain originates from a study of blood T cell repertoires in COVID-19. For the study at large: The United States, Italy and Spain were the sources of the acute and convalescent COVID-19 samples. T cells, B-cell-depleted T cells, or PBMCs supplied cDNA or gDNA.

As handled by the study authors: Using reference gene primer amplification, nucleated cell counts were estimated. Assay: immunoSEQ multiplex PCR; the TCRdb copy retains only in-frame clones and omits some. V and J calls and clone size are given by that table; D and trimming were obtained from the DNA. The table lists about 43,000 clones, 87% of them singletons. Seattle patient enrollment occurred during active infection, with longitudinal follow-up thereafter. The CDR3 contains 15 residues. The J segment lost 3 bases and the V segment lost 3 bases, leaving 6 bases of the junction unmatched. The germline V gene has CDR1 MNHEY and CDR2 SVGEGT.

The chain uses TRBV6-2 or TRBV6-3 and TRBJ2-7, with 9 bases identical to TRBD2. This receptor was identified in a man aged 35-49 years with COVID-19, enrolled during active disease. Sequencing input: peripheral blood. CDR3 in DNA: TGTGCCAGCAGTTATTTAGCGGGAGTCCGCTACGAGCAGTACTTC. Translated: CASSYLAGVRYEQYF.